This TCR beta chain is drawn from a study of naive and memory T cell subsets (dated by TCRdb to about 2017). With respect to the entire study: An open-source, UMI-based TCR alpha and beta sequencing pipeline was applied to sorted naive and memory peripheral blood T cell subsets. The functional CMV T cell responses agreed completely with IgG serology results. RNA was DNase-treated and reverse transcribed with TCR constant-region primers, mostly using SuperScript III.

Summary of the overall study and its limitations: RNA-based TCR counts may be influenced by expression changes linked to T cell activation and differentiation. In both CD4 and CD8 cells, going from naive through CM, EM and EMRA, the Gini index went up while Shannon and inverse Simpson diversity went down. TCR abundance followed a power law with an exponent that was different for naive and memory subsets but consistent across the three individuals. The repertoire findings for the naive and memory subsets could not be validated, as no ground truth was available. Once error correction was done, more than 85% of naive TCR sequences showed up just once, which made the naive abundance distributions much steeper than those of the memory subsets. Each clonotype was defined as a single alpha or beta chain sequence rather than as a paired alpha/beta receptor.

This clonotype has just a few counts. Its antigen is currently not known. Base qualities were left out, and no much larger clone turns up one base away. Preparation of the library involved UMI-ligation and nested PCR. An equimolar mix of two oligonucleotides covering both TRBC1 and TRBC2 was used as the beta constant-region primer. The ligated cDNA went through four rounds of PCR with nested alpha and beta constant-region primers together with the SP2 primer. A single-stranded oligonucleotide carrying the SP2 primer and a 12-nucleotide UMI was ligated to the 3' end of the cDNA by T4 RNA ligase 1. The ligation reaction was incubated at 16°C for roughly 18-25 hours. PCR2 was usually performed as a SYBR Green qPCR and halted at a preset threshold so that over-amplification would not occur. Agencourt AMPure XP magnetic beads were used for all purifications after the first. Library amounts were measured by Qubit and library quality was assessed on a TapeStation, where the main peak was expected at around 650 bp. The pooled libraries were sequenced on an Illumina MiSeq using v2 2x251 paired-end kits, which usually yielded roughly 0.9-2.3 million reads per sample. Each sample's library went into the pool at roughly 4.4 nM, and roughly 5-8% PhiX was added to help with cluster recognition. In the paper's pipeline: Decombinator assigned V and J genes to Demultiplexor-processed FASTQ reads by tag matching, allowing a single base-pair mismatch. Collapsinator used UMIs to correct both sequencing errors and frequency errors arising from PCR heterogeneity. CDR3Translator translated TCRs and extracted CDR3s from the conserved cysteine to the FGXG phenylalanine, flagging non-productive sequences. Gini, Shannon entropy and inverse Simpson indices were computed after subsampling the repertoires to the same number of UMI-defined TCRs. Within the linear range, a power law was fitted to clonotype abundance distributions using maximum likelihood. Similar UMI counts, unique TCR numbers and clonal distributions were obtained with the pipeline and with MIGEC on one naive CD8 sample. The repertoires were searched for several thousand CMV-associated CDR3 sequences that had been compiled from VDJdb and a published dataset. Using fastp at Q25 and MiXCR, TCRdb reprocessed the public reads and kept productive beta chains. Each record represents a unique CDR3 protein, reported with the most common genes and DNA among its rows. V and J calls and clone size were set by TCRdb, not the authors. The sample table shows about 8,000 distinct CDR3 sequences, and over 25% are seen once. The ten largest clones take up 59% of the sample.

As encoded in the germline V gene, CDR1 is LGHNA while CDR2 is YSLEER. V is trimmed back by 3 bases and J by 5 bases, and the junction contains 6 bases that no gene match accounts for. Measured from the cysteine to the phenylalanine, the CDR3 is 14 residues long. Just CDR3 DNA is preserved here, 42 bases in frame from base 1. Separate amplification of TCR alpha and beta chain libraries was performed from the second PCR step onward. Donor CMV status was determined by IFNgamma production from CD4+ T cells after overnight stimulation of fresh PBMCs with CMV viral lysate. CD4 T cells were positively selected with Miltenyi beads, followed by positive selection of CD8 T cells from the CD4-negative fraction. Cells stained for CD3, CD4, CD8, CD45RA, CD27 and a live/dead dye were sorted on a BD Aria II into four subsets by CD45RA and CD27. For sorting, CD45RA-CD27- cells were defined as effector memory cells, while CD45RA+CD27- cells were defined as EMRA cells. A few healthy volunteers provided blood, and the blood of each volunteer was split into CD4 and CD8 T cells and then into four differentiation subsets. Around 120 ml of peripheral blood was drawn per donor, and PBMC were isolated by Ficoll-Paque PLUS density-gradient centrifugation. Sorted cells were lysed in RLT buffer, and RNA was extracted with a Qiagen RNeasy kit and stored at -80°C.

The V and J segments used are TRBV4-3 and TRBJ1-1, with 7 bases aligning to TRBD1. Sequences were obtained from CD8+ TEMRA cells from blood. The cell subset or site label of this sample denotes: effector memory re-expressing CD45RA, CD45RA+ CD27-. This receptor was obtained from a human donor in good health. DNA sequence: TGCGCCAGCAGCCACCGACAGGGATCTACTGAAGCTTTCTTT. It is translated as CASSHRQGSTEAFF.